A selection of T cell receptor beta chains follows, all from one sample in a study of response to subunit inactivated influenza vaccine. TCRdb reprocessed the RT-PCR reads with MiXCR, giving one entry per CDR3 protein. Of 500,000 to 650,000 distinct CDR3 sequences in the sample, 6% to 9% are singletons; the top ten hold 10% to 15%. The source material was PBMCs from blood, sampled less than 30 months after vaccination. The receptors were sampled from a man aged 50-75 years who received an inactivated influenza vaccine. Each CDR3 is given with its conserved first and last residue. A D gene is named only where the DNA matches it firmly. Size is omitted from some rows. Given values are once, few, many or a class for expanded clones.

TGCGCCAGCAGCGACTTAAGACAGGGAGGCACCGGGGAGCTGTTTTTT	CASSDLRQGGTGELFF	few	TRBV5-1	TRBJ2-2	NA
TGTGCCAGCAGTTTTGCAGGGATCGGAGGGACCCAGTACTTC	CASSFAGIGGTQYF	NA	TRBV12-3/TRBV12-4	TRBJ2-5	NA
TGCGCCAGCAGCCAAGGTTATCAGGGGGCCCGGACTACTTACAATGAGCAGTTCTTC	CASSQGYQGARTTYNEQFF	few	TRBV4-3	TRBJ2-1	TRBD1
TGCAGTGCTAGCTCAGGGGGAATGGTTCATGGCTACACCTTC	CSASSGGMVHGYTF	few	TRBV20-1	TRBJ1-2	TRBD1
TGCAGTGCTAGGAATCCTTATACAGGGCGGAACGAGCAGTACTTC	CSARNPYTGRNEQYF	few	TRBV20-1	TRBJ2-7	NA
TGTGTCAGCAGCTTGGCGGCTAACTATGGCTACACCTTC	CVSSLAANYGYTF	NA	TRBV5-5	TRBJ1-2	NA
TGTGCCAGCAGCTTTGGGGTCCTGGGCAGAACCTACAATGAGCAGTTCTTC	CASSFGVLGRTYNEQFF	NA	TRBV5-5	TRBJ2-1	NA
TGTGCCAGCAGTTCCACCCGGACCCCCAGGGAAACAGATACGCAGTATTTT	CASSSTRTPRETDTQYF	many	TRBV28	TRBJ2-3	NA
TGTGCCAGCAGTTACCCGTCCGGTGAGGGACAGGGCTTTGCTGAAGCTTTCTTT	CASSYPSGEGQGFAEAFF	many	TRBV6-2/TRBV6-3	TRBJ1-1	TRBD1
TGTGCCAGTAGTCAAGGACAGGGGGGCAATCAGCCCCAGCATTTT	CASSQGQGGNQPQHF	many	TRBV19	TRBJ1-5	TRBD1
TGTGCCACCAGCAGAGATCCAGCGGACAATGAGCAGTTCTTC	CATSRDPADNEQFF	few	TRBV15	TRBJ2-1	NA
TGTGCCAGCAGTCAGTCTCCCCCGGGGGGGCTTTACAATGAGCAGTTCTTC	CASSQSPPGGLYNEQFF	many	TRBV6-1	TRBJ2-1	TRBD2
TGCGCCAGCAGCCGACCAGGGGGACCCACCTACAATGAGCAGTTCTTC	CASSRPGGPTYNEQFF	many	TRBV4-3	TRBJ2-1	TRBD1
TGCAGCGTGCACGCCGTGGACGGTGGCTACGAGCAGTACTTC	CSVHAVDGGYEQYF	NA	TRBV29-1	TRBJ2-7	NA
TGTGCCAGCAGTTCTGGGGGGGGTTTCAACCAGTACTTC	CASSSGGGFNQYF	few	TRBV27	TRBJ2-5	TRBD2
TGCAGCGTGGGGACAGGGAGCAATCAGCCCCAGCATTTT	CSVGTGSNQPQHF	NA	TRBV29-1	TRBJ1-5	TRBD1
TGTGCCAGCAGTTTTGCGGGGTCCAACGAGCAGTACTTC	CASSFAGSNEQYF	few	TRBV12-3/TRBV12-4	TRBJ2-7	NA
TGCAGTGCAACCGGGAGAAAGAGAACAGATACGCAGTATTTT	CSATGRKRTDTQYF	NA	TRBV20-1	TRBJ2-3	NA
TGCGCCAGCAGCCAAGATTTTTCGGGACGGGAGACCCAGTACTTC	CASSQDFSGRETQYF	many	TRBV4-1	TRBJ2-5	NA
TGTGCCAGCAGCAAGGGTTACAATGAGCAGTTCTTC	CASSKGYNEQFF	NA	TRBV12-3/TRBV12-4	TRBJ2-1	NA
TGTGCCAGCAGCTTTGATTGGTCCGGGATCTACGAGCAGTACTTC	CASSFDWSGIYEQYF	NA	TRBV7-2	TRBJ2-7	NA
TGTGCCAGCAGTGATAGTTTGGACAGGGCGGAAGCTTTCTTT	CASSDSLDRAEAFF	NA	TRBV2	TRBJ1-1	TRBD1
TGTGCCAGCAGTTTATCAGGGCGGCTAGCCACCTACAATGAGCAGTTCTTC	CASSLSGRLATYNEQFF	NA	TRBV27	TRBJ2-1	NA
TGTGCCAGCAGCTTGGACAGGGGGCTCACCGGGGAGCTGTTTTTT	CASSLDRGLTGELFF	NA	TRBV11-3	TRBJ2-2	TRBD1
TGTGCCAGCAAAAAAAGGTCGGGGACTAGCGCTAACAATGAGCAGTTCTTC	CASKKRSGTSANNEQFF	few	TRBV27	TRBJ2-1	TRBD2
TGCAGTGCTCCTAAAAACGGACTAGAAGGGCGCGAGCAGTACTTC	CSAPKNGLEGREQYF	NA	TRBV20-1	TRBJ2-7	TRBD2
TGTGCCAGCAGTTCCCCCCTAGCCTATGAGCAGTTCTTC	CASSSPLAYEQFF	NA	TRBV6-5	TRBJ2-1	NA
TGTGCCAGCAGTTCAGGTCGGCCCTATGGCTACACCTTC	CASSSGRPYGYTF	many	TRBV12-3/TRBV12-4	TRBJ1-2	NA
TGTGCCAGCAGTGAGACAGGGAGGCCTAACTATGGCTACACCTTC	CASSETGRPNYGYTF	NA	TRBV25-1	TRBJ1-2	TRBD1